The present T cell receptor (beta chain) was sequenced within a study of identical twins. Of note for this clonotype: A read error may be the cause here, since a much bigger clone is one base away.

TCRdb reanalysed the 5' RACE reads using MiXCR and keeps one entry per CDR3 protein. Of about 210,000 distinct CDR3 sequences listed, around 10% are singletons. Germline assignment: CDR1 MGHRA and CDR2 YSYEKL. The CDR3 consists of 14 residues. This clonotype originated in a woman younger than 35 in good health. The sequencing sample was made of memory (CD45RO+) T cells sorted from blood. The J gene is TRBJ2-7, the V gene TRBV4-1, with TRBD2 matching over 10 bases. The CDR3 bases are TGCGCCAGCAGCCTAGCGGGAGGTAACTACGAGCAGGACTTC. The encoded protein is CASSLAGGNYEQDF.